Sequencing of this T cell receptor beta chain was carried out in a study of T-cell memory formation after mild COVID-19 (dated by TCRdb to the early 2020s). For the study in its entirety: TCR sequence clusters from the two donors were found to be largely donor specific. T-cell clones expanding and contracting after mild COVID-19 in a couple of donors were tracked by longitudinal TCRalpha and TCRbeta repertoire sequencing. The cohort was made up of two young adult volunteers, one female and one male, who were previously healthy. Here is what the overall study found, with its caveats: Clones that contracted from day 15 to 85 showed balanced CD4/CD8 phenotypes, whereas a second wave of clones that expanded from day 15 to 37 leaned towards CD4+. Only a couple of mild cases were covered in the study, and larger cohorts including severe cases with pre-infection samples were considered necessary. The detection of some responding clones in pre-infection memory suggests that pre-existing cross-reactive memory T cells joined the SARS-CoV-2 response. SARS-CoV-2 specificity was not confirmed for the second-wave clones peaking on day 37. Contracting CD4+ clones turned up mainly in the CM and EM memory subsets, whereas EMRA was where CD8+ clones were enriched.

PBMCs were isolated by Ficoll-Paque density gradient centrifugation. The sample was run on an Illumina NovaSeq 6000. cDNA libraries for TCRalpha and TCRbeta were prepared by 5'RACE using constant-segment primers, with sample barcodes and unique molecular identifiers added. RNA was extracted from every sample with Trizol reagent. The libraries were amplified in two PCR steps, and the second step added a second sample barcode and Illumina TruSeq adapters. The libraries were sequenced on an Illumina NovaSeq using 2 x 150 bp paired-end reads. Per the authors' processing: Demultiplexing of reads and collapsing into UMI-guided consensus sequences were performed with migec v1.2.7. With mixcr v2.1.11, UMI consensuses were aligned to TRA and TRB V and J templates and assembled into clonotypes. A clonotype was counted as expanded or contracted only when both edgeR and NoisET called the clonotype significant, with the noise models trained on biological replicates. For edgeR calls, the cutoffs were a false discovery rate-adjusted p below 0.01 and a log2 fold-change threshold of 1. PCA with hierarchical clustering of max-normalized trajectories of the 1000 most abundant clonotypes was used as exploratory dynamics analysis. Separately sequenced CD4+ and CD8+ repertoires were used to assign the CD4 or CD8 phenotype of responding clones. TCRdb ran its own pipeline on the public reads, namely fastp trimming at Q25 and MiXCR clone calling, and kept in-frame beta chains. When rows share a CDR3 protein, they turn into one entry using the most common DNA and genes. In this record, the V and J calls reflect TCRdb's handling and not the investigators' own analysis. The sample data list about 180,000 distinct CDR3 sequences, and 16% of these were observed just once. The top ten hold 2% to 2.5% of the sample.

This clonotype was counted a few times. This receptor's antigen is unknown. No base quality values were provided; no much bigger clone lies one nucleotide off. CDR1 is given as MGHDK and CDR2 as SYGVNS, both from the germline V gene. The CDR3 starts with the cysteine, ends with the phenylalanine, and has 16 residues. The CDR3 DNA has 48 bases and is translated from base 1. Trimming accounts for 4 bases at V and 3 bases at J, while the number of junction bases matched to no gene is 10. The receptor's source is an adult woman who had mild COVID-19 (a few samples of this study predate the infection). The sample titles of this study are shuffled in the database, so cell type and time point are left out; the donor was told from shared clones. Sequencing was done on a sample of PBMCs or a T cell subset sorted from them (not recorded which). The chain was built from TRBV25-1 and TRBJ2-5; the junction holds 8 bases that match TRBD1. The DNA sequence follows: TGTGCCAGCAGTGCCTACCAGGGGGCACTCAAAGAGACCCAGTACTTC. Its translation reads: CASSAYQGALKETQYF. The CDR3 plus the reference TRBV25-1 and TRBJ2-5 genes for the other parts give the full variable domain: EADIYQTPRYLVIGTGKKITLECSQTMGHDKMYWYQQDPGMELHLIHYSYGVNSTEKGDLSSESTVSRIRTEHFPLTLESARPSHTSQYLCASSAYQGALKETQYFGPGTRLLVL.